This T cell receptor (beta chain) stems from a study of somatic mutations in cytotoxic T cells in rheumatoid arthritis (dated by TCRdb to between 2016 and 2019). Turning to the overall study: Patient peripheral blood (around 30 ml EDTA) was drawn right after diagnosis and before any treatment started. Some T-cell populations stained with V beta antibodies were sorted by flow on a FACSAria II or Sony SH800 to nearly 100% purity, with sorted V beta1+ cells additionally subjected to TCRB sequencing. Whether expanded CD8+ T-cell clones in untreated, newly diagnosed rheumatoid arthritis carry somatic mutations was the study question, and clonality was characterized with TCRB deep sequencing. A total of around 62 rheumatoid arthritis patients and about 21 healthy controls underwent TCRB deep sequencing. Patients and controls did not essentially differ in median age, which was nearly identical between the groups. The study at large found these results: Rheumatoid arthritis patients and age-matched healthy controls did not significantly differ in CD8+ T-cell clonality. Several identical CD8+ TCRB sequences were found in both blood and synovial fluid, and in about an eighth of the roughly 65 patients the largest CD8+ clone exceeded 20% of CD8+ cells. Healthy controls showed no age-related increase in CD8+ clonality, whereas patients did (Spearman r ~ 0.5). The antigen targets of the expanded CD8+ clones were unknown, and absence from virus-specific databases did not rule out viral specificity.

Positive magnetic bead selection on an AutoMACS was used to isolate CD4+ and CD8+ cells, with flow cytometry used to check purity. After a first flow cytometry screen using a TCR V beta antibody panel, clonal expansions were characterized through TCRB deep sequencing of sorted CD8+ fractions. Peripheral blood mononuclear cells were obtained using density gradient separation with Ficoll-Paque PLUS. DNA from CD4-enriched, CD8-enriched or PBMC samples was extracted using Nucleospin Tissue or Tissue XS kits and then quantified on a Qubit 2.0 fluorometer. This clone was seen only a few times. Its binding antigen is unknown. No base quality information exists; no much larger clone differs at one position. Sequencing of TCRB CDR3 was done on genomic DNA with the immunoSEQ assay. The authors' pipeline ran thus. Published virus-specific TCRB sequences were compared with patient CD8+ clones larger than 1%, and only a few matches were found. The analyses included only productive TCRB rearrangements. Clonality was expressed as a Shannon entropy-based productive clonality index, with each clone defined by a unique TCRB CDR3 sequence. The template counts of each clone relative to the total templates per sample were used to calculate repertoire overlap between two samples. V-gene usage from TCRB sequencing and V-gene usage measured by flow cytometry were correlated (Spearman r of about 0.56). The table comes from immuneACCESS by way of TCRdb, which keeps in-frame sequences with V and J called. Part of the clones is missing from these tables; in studies checked, under half for an unresolved V gene and the rest for unknown reasons. V, J and clone size reflect that table, while D and trimming were determined from the DNA. A total of some 7,000 clones appear in this sample, about 79% of them only once. The ten most abundant clones make up more than 15% of the sample.

Sequencing was done on a sample of CD8+ T cells sorted from blood. This clonotype was sampled from an adult with rheumatoid arthritis.

The CDR3 loop reads CASRSPGASEQYF. The nucleotide sequence is TGTGCCAGCAGGTCCCCAGGGGCGTCGGAGCAGTACTTC. In this chain, TRBV4-2 is recombined with TRBJ2-7; TRBD1 is a possible D gene, resting on 6 matching bases. For CDR1 and CDR2, the germline V gene lists LGHNA and YNFKEQ. V is clipped by 6 bases and J by 7 bases, and the sequence between their germline boundaries is 16 bases long. The CDR3 numbers 13 residues from cysteine through phenylalanine. Solely the CDR3 DNA is kept, with 39 bases framed from the first base.